This T cell receptor (beta chain) was documented in a study of T cell responses to AZD1222 COVID-19 vaccine. The CDR3 loop spans 14 amino acids. The V gene's germline CDR1 is SNHLY and CDR2 FYNNEI. Trimming removed 8 bases from V and 3 bases from J, with 14 bases in between. This table comes from immunoSEQ multiplex PCR, and its TCRdb copy is limited to in-frame clones, with some not included. This table has over 120,000 clones, approximately 86% appearing once. The TCR comes from an adult who received the MenACWY meningococcal vaccine as a control. V is TRBV2 and J is TRBJ1-5; D is perhaps TRBD1 (6 bases). The specimen was peripheral blood, collected 28 days after the second dose of the MenACWY control vaccine. Here the CDR3 reads CASSDRNFNQPQHF. The CDR3 DNA reads as TGTGCCAGCTCGGACAGAAACTTCAATCAGCCCCAGCATTTT.